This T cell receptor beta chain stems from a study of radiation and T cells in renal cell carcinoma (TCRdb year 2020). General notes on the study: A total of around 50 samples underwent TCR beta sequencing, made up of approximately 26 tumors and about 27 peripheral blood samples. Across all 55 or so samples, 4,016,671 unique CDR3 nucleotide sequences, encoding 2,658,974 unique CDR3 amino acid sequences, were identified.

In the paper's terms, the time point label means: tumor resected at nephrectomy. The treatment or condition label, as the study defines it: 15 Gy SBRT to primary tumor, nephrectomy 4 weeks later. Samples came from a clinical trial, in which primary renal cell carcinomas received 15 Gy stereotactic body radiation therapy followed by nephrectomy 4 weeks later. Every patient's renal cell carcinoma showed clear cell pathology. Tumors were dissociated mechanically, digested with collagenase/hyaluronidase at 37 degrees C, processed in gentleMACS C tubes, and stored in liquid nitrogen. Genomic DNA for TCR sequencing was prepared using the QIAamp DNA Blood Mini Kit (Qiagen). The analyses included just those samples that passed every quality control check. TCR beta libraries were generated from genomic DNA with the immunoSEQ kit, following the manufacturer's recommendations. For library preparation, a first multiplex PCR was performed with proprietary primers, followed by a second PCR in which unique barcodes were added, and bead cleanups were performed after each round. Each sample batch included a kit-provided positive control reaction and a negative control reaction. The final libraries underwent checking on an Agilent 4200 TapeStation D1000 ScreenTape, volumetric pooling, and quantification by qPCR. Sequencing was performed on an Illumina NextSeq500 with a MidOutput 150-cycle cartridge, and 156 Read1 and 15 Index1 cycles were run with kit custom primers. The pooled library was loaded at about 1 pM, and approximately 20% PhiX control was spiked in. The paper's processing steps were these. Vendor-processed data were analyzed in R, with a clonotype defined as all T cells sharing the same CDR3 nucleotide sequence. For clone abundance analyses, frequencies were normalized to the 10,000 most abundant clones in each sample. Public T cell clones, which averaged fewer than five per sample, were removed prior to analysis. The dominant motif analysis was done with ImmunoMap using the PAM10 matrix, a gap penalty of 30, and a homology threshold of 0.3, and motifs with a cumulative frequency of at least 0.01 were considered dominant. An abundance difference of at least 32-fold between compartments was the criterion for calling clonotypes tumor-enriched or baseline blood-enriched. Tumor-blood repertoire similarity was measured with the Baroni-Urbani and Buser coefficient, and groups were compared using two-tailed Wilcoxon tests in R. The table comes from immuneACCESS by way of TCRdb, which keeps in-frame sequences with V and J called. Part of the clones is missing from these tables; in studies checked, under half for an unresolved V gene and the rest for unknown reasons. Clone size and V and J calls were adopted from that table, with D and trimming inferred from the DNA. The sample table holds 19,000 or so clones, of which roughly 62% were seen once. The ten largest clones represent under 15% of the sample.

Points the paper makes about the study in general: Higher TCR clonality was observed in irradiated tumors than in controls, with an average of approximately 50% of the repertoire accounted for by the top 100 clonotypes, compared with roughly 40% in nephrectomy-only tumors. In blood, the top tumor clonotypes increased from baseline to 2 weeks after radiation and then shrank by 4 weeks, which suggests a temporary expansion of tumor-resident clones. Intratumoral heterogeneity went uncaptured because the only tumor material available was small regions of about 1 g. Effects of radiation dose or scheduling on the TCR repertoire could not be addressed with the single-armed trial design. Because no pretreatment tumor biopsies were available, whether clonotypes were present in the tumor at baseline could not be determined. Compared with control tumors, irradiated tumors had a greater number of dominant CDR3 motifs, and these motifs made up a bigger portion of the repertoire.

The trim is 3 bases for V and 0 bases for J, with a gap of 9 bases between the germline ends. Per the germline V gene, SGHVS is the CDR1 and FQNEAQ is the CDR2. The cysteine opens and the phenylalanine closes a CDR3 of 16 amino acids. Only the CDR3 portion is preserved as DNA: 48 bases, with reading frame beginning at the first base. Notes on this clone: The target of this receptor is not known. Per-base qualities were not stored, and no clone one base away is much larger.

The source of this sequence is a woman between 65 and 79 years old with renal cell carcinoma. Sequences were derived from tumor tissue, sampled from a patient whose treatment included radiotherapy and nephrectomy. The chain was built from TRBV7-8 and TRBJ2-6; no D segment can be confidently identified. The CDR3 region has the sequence CASSLGTFSGANVLTF. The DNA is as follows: TGTGCCAGCAGCTTGGGCACATTCTCTGGGGCCAACGTCCTGACTTTC. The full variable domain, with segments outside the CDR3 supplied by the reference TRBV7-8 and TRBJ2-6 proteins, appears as GAGVSQSPRYKVAKRGQDVALRCDPISGHVSLFWYQQALGQGPEFLTYFQNEAQLDKSGLPSDRFFAERPEGSVSTLKIQRTQQEDSAVYLCASSLGTFSGANVLTFGAGSRLTVL.